These 26 T cell receptor beta chains were sequenced from one sample in a study of T cell changes during pregnancy in multiple sclerosis. Assay: immunoSEQ multiplex PCR; the TCRdb copy retains only in-frame clones and omits some. The table has about 57,000 clones, 91% seen once. The material sequenced was peripheral blood, taken after pregnancy. The receptors derive from a female donor in good health, enrolled as a control in a pregnancy study.

The V call is TRBV28, the J call TRBJ2-7; a weak D match, TRBD2 (5 bases). V gave up 3 bases and J gave up 6 bases, with 9 bases separating them. This CDR3 has 12 residues. Per germline, CDR1 MDHEN and CDR2 SYDVKM. CDR3 region: CASSLRGLEQYF. In nucleotides, the CDR3 is TGTGCCAGCAGTTTGAGAGGGCTCGAGCAGTACTTC.

V gene TRBV4-2 combines with J gene TRBJ2-7; 7 bases line up with TRBD1. The germline gives CDR1 LGHNA, CDR2 YNFKEQ. The CDR3 is made up of 13 amino acids. The ends lost 2 bases at V and 7 bases at J; junction bases unmatched: 5. CDR3 region: CASSQQDREEQYF. Here the CDR3 DNA reads TGTGCCAGCAGCCAACAAGACAGGGAGGAGCAGTACTTC.

The chain links TRBV2 to TRBJ2-5, with D possibly TRBD1 on 6 matching bases. Looked up from germline, CDR1 is SNHLY and CDR2 is FYNNEI. CDR3 length equals 15 residues. The V and J ends lost 0 bases and 4 bases respectively, with 12 bases between them. CDR3 residues: CASSEARGFGETQYF. The CDR3 nucleotides are TGTGCCAGCAGTGAAGCGAGGGGGTTTGGAGAGACCCAGTACTTC.

The J gene is TRBJ2-7, the V gene TRBV5-5, with 9 bases that match TRBD2. The length of the CDR3 is 13 residues. V trimming: 4 bases; J trimming: 12 bases; junction bases outside the gene matches: 11. Germline CDR1 SGHKS, CDR2 YYEKEE (reference sequence). The CDR3 DNA is TGTGCCAGCAGCCCACTTTCCGGGACTAGCAGGTACTTC. As protein: CASSPLSGTSRYF.

This clone appeared once. The V gene is TRBV21-1, the J gene TRBJ2-7; the table names TRBD1, a call not compared with the DNA. TRBV21-1 represents a pseudogene. CDR3 length: 16 residues. The CDR3 protein is CASSKRLRTGGDEQYF. CDR3 DNA sequence: TGTGCCAGCAGCAAACGGCTCCGGACAGGGGGCGACGAGCAGTACTTC.

This CDR3 is CASSLVQGARYEQYF. The CDR3 bases are TGTGCCAGCAGCTTGGTCCAGGGGGCTAGGTACGAGCAGTACTTC. The gene calls are TRBV5-6 and TRBJ2-7; 8 bases agree with TRBD1. The CDR3 covers 15 residues. Germline-derived CDR1 and CDR2 are SGHDT and YYEEEE. J was trimmed by 4 bases and V by 0 bases; bases with no gene match: 6.

V and J are TRBV13 and TRBJ2-5; 10 bases are a match to TRBD1. The CDR3 runs 14 residues. Germline V gives CDR1 PRHDT, CDR2 FYEKMQ (reference sequence). The ends lost 5 bases at V and 5 bases at J; junction bases unmatched: 5. The CDR3 protein is CASSQGDRGETQYF. The CDR3 nucleotides read TGTGCCAGCAGCCAAGGGGACAGGGGCGAGACCCAGTACTTC.

This clone was observed a handful of times. V usage is TRBV30 and J usage is TRBJ1-6, with 7 bases identical to TRBD1. The CDR3 has 13 residues. The V gene's germline CDR1 is GTSNPN and CDR2 SVGIG (reference sequence). The J segment lost 6 bases and the V segment lost 5 bases, leaving 4 bases of the junction unmatched. CDR3: CAWGRDSNSPLHF. In DNA form, the CDR3 reads TGTGCCTGGGGTCGGGACAGTAATTCACCCCTCCACTTT.

This clone was counted a single time. This chain uses TRBV4-2 with TRBJ2-7, with TRBD1 matching 8 bases. Trimming removed 0 bases from V and 2 bases from J; junction bases left unmatched: 6. This CDR3 region has 16 residues. Germline loops: CDR1 LGHNA, CDR2 YNFKEQ. In nucleotides, the CDR3 is TGTGCCAGCAGCCAAGATCTGTGGACAGGGCCCTACGAGCAGTACTTC. Amino acids: CASSQDLWTGPYEQYF.

The J gene is TRBJ1-5, the V gene TRBV6-1; D call uncertain. The V gene's germline CDR1 is MNHNS and CDR2 SASEGT. Trimming took off 10 bases at V and 4 bases at J, with 17 bases between the two ends. CDR3 length: 14 residues. This CDR3 reads CANRPEYGNQPQHF. DNA for the CDR3: TGTGCCAACCGCCCGGAGTACGGAAATCAGCCCCAGCATTTT.

This clone was found once. J is TRBJ2-1 and V is TRBV15, with D perhaps matching TRBD2 (6 bases). Germline values: CDR1 LNHNV, CDR2 YYDKDF (reference sequence). V was clipped by 3 bases and J by 7 bases, with 10 bases between them. The CDR3 length is 13 residues. CDR3 sequence reads: CATSSLLANEQFF. CDR3 coding DNA: TGTGCCACCAGCAGTTTACTAGCAAATGAGCAGTTCTTC.

A single count supports this clone. The chain couples TRBV10-3 to TRBJ2-1; D is uncertain. The CDR3 is 13 amino acids. Trimming shortened V by 0 bases and J by 9 bases, and 9 bases separated the two germline ends. The germline V gene has CDR1 ENHRY and CDR2 SYGVKD. This CDR3 is CAISESTMPEQFF. The DNA of the CDR3 is TGTGCCATCAGTGAGTCAACTATGCCTGAGCAGTTCTTC.

This chain links TRBV5-1 with TRBJ2-3; D is undetermined. Germline CDR1 and CDR2: SGHRS and YFSETQ. Trimming pared 0 bases from V and 2 bases from J, leaving 10 bases between. This CDR3 contains 15 residues. The CDR3 DNA reads as TGCGCCAGCAGCTTGGCCCGCGCGTACACAGATACGCAGTATTTT. Protein sequence: CASSLARAYTDTQYF.

The chain joins TRBV7-8 to TRBJ1-5; TRBD1 aligns across 12 bases. V was clipped by 0 bases and J by 7 bases; unmatched bases: 16. Germline V gene data show CDR1 as SGHVS and CDR2 as FQNEAQ. The CDR3 runs 20 residues. The CDR3 sequence: CASSLAHGTRDRGLRQPQHF. The CDR3 DNA reads TGTGCCAGCAGCTTAGCCCATGGGACCCGGGACAGGGGGCTCCGACAGCCCCAGCATTTT.

This chain uses TRBV2 with TRBJ2-1; 13 bases fit TRBD2. This CDR3 has 14 residues. The germline V gene encodes CDR1 SNHLY and CDR2 FYNNEI. V gave up 7 bases and J gave up 9 bases; unmatched junction bases: 6. CDR3 sequence (DNA): TGTGCCAGCAAGCCGGGACTAGCGGGATCTGAGCAGTTCTTC. Translating gives CASKPGLAGSEQFF.

This chain links TRBV7-9 with TRBJ2-2; TRBD2 agrees at 7 bases. From germline, CDR1 is SEHNR and CDR2 FQNEAQ (reference sequence). The junction had 4 bases not matched to a gene; V was cut back by 3 bases and J by 9 bases. The CDR3 is 13 amino acids. The CDR3 DNA reads TGTGCCAGCAGCTTGCGGGGGTACCGGGAGCTGTTTTTT. Its protein is CASSLRGYRELFF.

The chain couples TRBV6-5 to TRBJ2-3, with 7 positions matching TRBD1. Trimming removed 10 bases from V and 3 bases from J; junction bases left unmatched: 7. The germline gives CDR1 MNHEY, CDR2 SVGAGI. This CDR3 has 13 amino acids. The CDR3, as DNA: TGTGCCACTTCAGGGACAGCAACAGATACGCAGTATTTT. Translation gives CATSGTATDTQYF.

The chain carries TRBV27 and TRBJ1-5; D ambiguous. This CDR3 spans 15 amino acids. The V end was cut by 0 bases, the J end by 4 bases, with 10 bases between. Looked up from germline, CDR1 is MNHEY and CDR2 is SMNVEV (reference sequence). CDR3 bases: TGTGCCAGCAGTTTATCTGTCTTTTTAAATCAGCCCCAGCATTTT. Protein: CASSLSVFLNQPQHF.

In this sample, this clone turned up a few times. V usage is TRBV12-5 and J usage is TRBJ1-1; 7 bases map to TRBD1. V shed 7 bases and J 5 bases; nucleotides not matched to a gene: 10. The CDR3 runs 14 residues. Germline V gene lookup returns CDR1 LGHNT and CDR2 FRNRAP. The DNA for the CDR3 is TGTGCTAGTGTAACCTTCCCGGGACAGACTGAAGCTTTCTTT. It is translated as CASVTFPGQTEAFF. Using reference TRBV12-5 and TRBJ1-1 for the parts outside the CDR3, the full variable domain is DARVTQTPRHKVTEMGQEVTMRCQPILGHNTVFWYRQTMMQGLELLAYFRNRAPLDDSGMPKDRFSAEMPDATLATLKIQPSEPRDSAVYFCASVTFPGQTEAFFGQGTRLTVV.

This chain links TRBV7-2 with TRBJ2-7; D is undetermined. Deletions cut 1 base from V and 2 bases from J, with 9 bases between. The germline gives CDR1 SGHTA, CDR2 FQGNSA. The CDR3 length is 14 residues. The CDR3 DNA is TGTGCCAGCAGCTTAGTCCGCGGTCCCTACGAGCAGTACTTC. This codes for CASSLVRGPYEQYF.

The chain joins TRBV7-9 to TRBJ1-1, with D possibly matching TRBD1 (6 bases). The V end lost 3 bases, the J end lost 4 bases, and 9 bases lay between the germline ends. The germline V gene has CDR1 SEHNR and CDR2 FQNEAQ (reference sequence). This CDR3 has 13 amino acids. The CDR3 bases are TGTGCCAGCAGCTTCCGACAGGCCACTGAAGCTTTCTTT. Encoded protein: CASSFRQATEAFF.

J is TRBJ2-7 and V is TRBV15; D might be TRBD2 (6 bases). Trimming pared 2 bases from V and 0 bases from J, leaving 11 bases between. The CDR3 is 15 amino acids. Germline CDR1 reads LNHNV; CDR2 reads YYDKDF (reference sequence). CDR3 sequence: CATSRRRETSYEQYF. The CDR3 nucleotides are TGTGCCACCAGCAGACGCCGGGAGACCTCCTACGAGCAGTACTTC.

This chain joins TRBV28 and TRBJ2-1, with 11 positions matching TRBD2. V lost 6 bases to trimming and J lost 12 bases; unmatched junction nucleotides: 13. The CDR3 length is 15 residues. The germline gives CDR1 MDHEN, CDR2 SYDVKM. Here the CDR3 reads CASRPQLAGVLSQFF. CDR3 DNA: TGTGCCAGCAGGCCTCAACTAGCGGGAGTTTTGTCGCAGTTCTTC.

The genes are TRBV5-1 and TRBJ2-6, with 7 bases matching TRBD1. The CDR3 is 19 residues long. Losses at the gene ends were 0 bases for V and 0 bases for J; bases not matched to a gene: 9. The germline gives CDR1 SGHRS, CDR2 YFSETQ. The chain's CDR3 is CASSLGYGTASSGANVLTF. The CDR3 DNA reads as TGCGCCAGCAGCTTGGGTTATGGGACAGCTAGCTCTGGGGCCAACGTCCTGACTTTC. The variable domain in full, completed from reference TRBV5-1 and TRBJ2-6, reads KAGVTQTPRYLIKTRGQQVTLSCSPISGHRSVSWYQQTPGQGLQFLFEYFSETQRNKGNFPGRFSGRQFSNSRSEMNVSTLELGDSALYLCASSLGYGTASSGANVLTFGAGSRLTVL.

This clone appeared a single time. The chain links TRBV15 to TRBJ1-5; D gene unclear. This CDR3 region has 13 residues. Germline values: CDR1 LNHNV, CDR2 YYDKDF (reference sequence). Trimming took 0 bases from V and 6 from J, leaving 6 bases between them. The CDR3 nucleotides read TGTGCCACCAGCAGAGATCTCGGTCAGCCCCAGCATTTT. Protein: CATSRDLGQPQHF.

The genes are TRBV5-6 and TRBJ2-7; D unclear. CDR1 is SGHDT, CDR2 YYEEEE, per germline. Trimming took 3 bases from V and 3 from J, leaving 7 bases between them. This CDR3 comprises 12 residues. Here the CDR3 DNA reads TGTGCCAGCAGCTCCTACAGCTACGAGCAGTACTTC. Protein product: CASSSYSYEQYF.